This paragraph reports one T cell receptor (beta chain). The record originates from a study of T cell changes during pregnancy in multiple sclerosis. Profiling relied on immunoSEQ multiplex PCR, and the TCRdb table lists in-frame clones only, not all of them. The sample lists 70,000 to 80,000 clones; under 95% were seen once. CDR1 and CDR2 from the germline V gene are SEHNR and FQNEAQ (reference sequence). Unmatched junction bases numbered 8, after V lost 1 base and J lost 7 bases. This CDR3 has 16 residues. The starting material was CD4+ T cells from peripheral blood mononuclear cells, obtained before pregnancy. This receptor was taken from a female donor with multiple sclerosis, enrolled in a pregnancy study. The chain joins TRBV7-9 to TRBJ1-4; 8 bases are shared with TRBD1. CDR3 bases: TGTGCCAGCAGCTTAGGGCCAGGGGGCGCCGGTGAAAAACTGTTTTTT. Amino acids: CASSLGPGGAGEKLFF.